Listed below are T cell receptor beta chains from one sample, sequenced in a study of metastatic and nonmetastatic thyroid tumors. TCRdb re-analyzed the PCR reads through MiXCR. The top ten hold approximately 7% of the sample, which has about 69,000 clones, 13% to 15% seen once. The sequenced sample was blood. The receptors derive from a male donor with papillary thyroid cancer or a benign thyroid nodule (not recorded which). Some clones in this sample may be carry-over from other donors' samples. CDR3s include the opening cysteine and the closing phenylalanine or tryptophan. The D gene is left open where the match is weak. Rows give clone size only sometimes, using once, few, many, or a class for an expanded clone.

V gene	clone size	D gene	J gene	CDR3 protein	CDR3 DNA
TRBV4-1	many	-	TRBJ1-4	CASSQDRVDGPASGANEKLFF	TGCGCCAGCAGCCAAGATAGGGTGGACGGACCCGCATCTGGGGCTAATGAAAAACTGTTTTTT
TRBV9	many	TRBD2	TRBJ2-5	CASSPSGLAGAETQYF	TGTGCCAGCAGCCCTTCGGGACTAGCGGGAGCAGAGACCCAGTACTTC
TRBV6-5	few	-	TRBJ1-1	CASSLEGGTEAFF	TGTGCCAGCAGTTTGGAGGGGGGCACTGAAGCTTTCTTT
TRBV7-2	-	TRBD1	TRBJ1-1	CASSFQTGENTEAFF	TGTGCCAGCAGCTTCCAGACAGGGGAGAACACTGAAGCTTTCTTT
TRBV9	-	-	TRBJ2-7	CASSPSASDQRSQYF	TGTGCCAGCAGCCCCTCGGCCAGCGACCAGCGCTCGCAGTACTTC
TRBV5-1	-	-	TRBJ2-7	CASSLAGRNPYEQYF	TGCGCCAGCAGCTTGGCCGGCAGGAACCCCTACGAGCAGTACTTC
TRBV11-2	many	TRBD2	TRBJ2-2	CASSLVSGRDFTGELFF	TGTGCCAGCAGCTTAGTTAGCGGGAGGGATTTCACCGGGGAGCTGTTTTTT
TRBV14	many	-	TRBJ2-1	CASSPTSLGEQFF	TGTGCCAGCAGCCCGACTAGTTTAGGTGAGCAGTTCTTC
TRBV28	many	-	TRBJ1-4	CASSLRATNEKLFF	TGTGCCAGCAGTTTGCGAGCAACTAATGAAAAACTGTTTTTT
TRBV19	-	-	TRBJ2-3	CASSIGLDTDTRYF	TGTGCCAGTAGTATAGGACTTGACACAGATACGCGGTATTTT
TRBV25-1	many	TRBD1	TRBJ1-4	CASQDRGFEKLFF	TGTGCCAGCCAAGACAGGGGGTTTGAAAAACTGTTTTTT
TRBV19	-	TRBD1	TRBJ2-1	CASSTGGYNEQFF	TGTGCCAGTAGTACAGGGGGTTACAATGAGCAGTTCTTC
TRBV2	many	-	TRBJ1-5	CASSEVPGSNQPQHF	TGTGCCAGCAGTGAAGTCCCAGGCAGCAATCAGCCCCAGCATTTT
TRBV14	many	-	TRBJ1-2	CASSQITNYGYTF	TGTGCCAGCAGCCAAATAACTAACTATGGCTACACCTTC
TRBV28	many	-	TRBJ2-7	CASSPPYQGIGEQYF	TGTGCCAGCAGTCCACCTTACCAGGGGATTGGGGAGCAGTACTTC
TRBV20-1	many	-	TRBJ1-5	CSARDPRGNGGRGNQPQHF	TGCAGTGCTAGAGATCCTAGGGGCAACGGGGGTCGGGGCAATCAGCCCCAGCATTTT
TRBV12-3/TRBV12-4	many	-	TRBJ1-3	CASSFLGTGNTIYF	TGTGCCAGCAGTTTTCTCGGGACAGGAAACACCATATATTTT
TRBV7-2	many	-	TRBJ2-1	CASSLVGTEQFF	TGTGCCAGCAGCTTGGTAGGGACGGAGCAGTTCTTC
TRBV12-3/TRBV12-4	many	TRBD1	TRBJ1-4	CASSPPGTEEKLFF	TGTGCCAGCAGTCCCCCCGGGACAGAAGAAAAACTGTTTTTT
TRBV19	few	-	TRBJ2-1	CASSIITGDNEQFF	TGTGCCAGTAGTATAATCACAGGTGACAATGAGCAGTTCTTC
TRBV7-9	many	TRBD2	TRBJ2-1	CASSDLRLAGGMNEQFF	TGTGCCAGCAGCGACTTACGACTAGCGGGAGGGATGAATGAGCAGTTCTTC
TRBV24-1	-	TRBD1	TRBJ2-2	CATSSGGQDTGELFF	TGTGCCACCAGCTCCGGAGGACAGGACACCGGGGAGCTGTTTTTT
TRBV12-3/TRBV12-4	few	TRBD2	TRBJ2-1	CASSASGRSSEQFF	TGTGCCAGCAGCGCTAGCGGGAGGTCCTCCGAGCAGTTCTTC
TRBV18	many	TRBD1	TRBJ1-5	CASSLGQGRNQPQHF	TGTGCCAGCTCACTGGGACAGGGCCGAAATCAGCCCCAGCATTTT
TRBV28	-	-	TRBJ2-5	CASSSPLEGKRGETQYF	TGTGCCAGCAGCTCCCCTCTAGAGGGGAAAAGGGGTGAGACCCAGTACTTC
TRBV2	few	-	TRBJ2-7	CASSGFLTDEQYF	TGTGCCAGCAGTGGGTTTTTGACGGACGAGCAGTACTTC
TRBV27	many	-	TRBJ2-2	CASSGSNTGELFF	TGTGCCAGCAGTGGGTCGAACACCGGGGAGCTGTTTTTT
TRBV5-1	many	TRBD1	TRBJ2-5	CASSLAGQGQETQYF	TGCGCCAGCAGCTTGGCAGGACAGGGGCAAGAGACCCAGTACTTC
TRBV24-1	many	TRBD1	TRBJ1-2	CAITPGQGYGYTF	TGTGCCATCACCCCGGGACAGGGATATGGCTACACCTTC
TRBV28	-	TRBD2	TRBJ2-5	CARLGTSGQETQYF	TGTGCCAGACTCGGGACTAGCGGTCAAGAGACACAGTACTTC
TRBV3-1	many	-	TRBJ1-2	CASSQEGARGYTF	TGTGCCAGCAGCCAAGAGGGGGCTCGTGGCTACACCTTC
TRBV7-9	few	-	TRBJ2-1	CARRHTNNEQFF	TGTGCCAGAAGACACACTAACAATGAGCAGTTCTTC
TRBV6-5	many	-	TRBJ2-1	CASSYSNSGYGSYNEQFF	TGTGCCAGCAGTTACTCGAATTCGGGGTATGGCTCCTACAATGAGCAGTTCTTC
TRBV7-8	many	-	TRBJ1-2	CASGYREDYGYTF	TGTGCCAGCGGTTACAGGGAAGACTATGGCTACACCTTC
TRBV9	many	-	TRBJ1-4	CASSAPTGSQSEKLFF	TGTGCCAGCAGCGCTCCAACCGGGAGCCAGAGTGAAAAACTGTTTTTT
TRBV5-4	-	TRBD1	TRBJ2-5	CASSLATGVARETQYF	TGTGCCAGCAGCTTGGCCACAGGGGTCGCGCGGGAGACCCAGTACTTC